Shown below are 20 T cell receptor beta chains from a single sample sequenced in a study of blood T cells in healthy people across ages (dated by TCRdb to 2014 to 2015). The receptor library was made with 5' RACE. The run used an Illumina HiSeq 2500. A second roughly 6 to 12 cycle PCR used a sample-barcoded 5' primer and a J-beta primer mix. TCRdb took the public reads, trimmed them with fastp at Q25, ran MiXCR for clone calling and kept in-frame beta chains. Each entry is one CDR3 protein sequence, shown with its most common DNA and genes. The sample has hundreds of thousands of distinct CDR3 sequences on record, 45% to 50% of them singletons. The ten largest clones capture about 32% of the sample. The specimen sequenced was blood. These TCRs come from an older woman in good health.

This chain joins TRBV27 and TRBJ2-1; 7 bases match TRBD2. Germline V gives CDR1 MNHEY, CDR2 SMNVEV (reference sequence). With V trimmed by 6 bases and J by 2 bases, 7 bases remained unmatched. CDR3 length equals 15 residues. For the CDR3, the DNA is TGTGCCAGCAGATTAGGGGCGGGAGCCTACAATGAGCAGTTCTTC. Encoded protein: CASRLGAGAYNEQFF.

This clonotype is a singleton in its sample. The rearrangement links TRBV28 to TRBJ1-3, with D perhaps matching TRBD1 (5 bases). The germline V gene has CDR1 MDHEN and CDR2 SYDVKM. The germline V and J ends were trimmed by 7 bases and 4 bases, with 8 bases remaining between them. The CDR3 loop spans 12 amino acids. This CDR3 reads CASNRQGNTIYF. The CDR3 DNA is TGTGCCAGCAATCGACAGGGAAACACCATATATTTT.

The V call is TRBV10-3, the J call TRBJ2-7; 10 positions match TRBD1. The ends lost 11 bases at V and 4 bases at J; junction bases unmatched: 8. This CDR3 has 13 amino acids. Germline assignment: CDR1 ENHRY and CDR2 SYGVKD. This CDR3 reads CAAGQGERYEQYF. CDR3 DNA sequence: TGTGCCGCAGGACAGGGGGAGCGATACGAGCAGTACTTC.

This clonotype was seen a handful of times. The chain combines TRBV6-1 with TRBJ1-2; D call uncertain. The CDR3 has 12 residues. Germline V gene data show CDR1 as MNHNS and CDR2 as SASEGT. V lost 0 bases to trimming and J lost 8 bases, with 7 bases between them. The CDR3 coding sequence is TGTGCCAGCAGTGAAGCGATGGAGGGCTACACCTTC. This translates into CASSEAMEGYTF.

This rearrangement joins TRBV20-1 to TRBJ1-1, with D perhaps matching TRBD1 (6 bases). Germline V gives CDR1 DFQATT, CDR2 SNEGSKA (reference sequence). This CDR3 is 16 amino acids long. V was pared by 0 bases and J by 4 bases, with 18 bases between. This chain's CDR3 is CSARDFEAGASTEAFF. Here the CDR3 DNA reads TGCAGTGCTAGAGATTTCGAGGCGGGGGCGAGCACTGAAGCTTTCTTT.

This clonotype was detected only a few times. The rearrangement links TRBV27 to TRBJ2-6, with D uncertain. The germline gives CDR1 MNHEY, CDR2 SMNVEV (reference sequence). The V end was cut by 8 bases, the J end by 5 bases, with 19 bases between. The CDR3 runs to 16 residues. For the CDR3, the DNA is TGTGCCAGCGCTGGGTGGCCGGTAGGTTGGGCCAACGTCCTGACTTTC. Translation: CASAGWPVGWANVLTF.

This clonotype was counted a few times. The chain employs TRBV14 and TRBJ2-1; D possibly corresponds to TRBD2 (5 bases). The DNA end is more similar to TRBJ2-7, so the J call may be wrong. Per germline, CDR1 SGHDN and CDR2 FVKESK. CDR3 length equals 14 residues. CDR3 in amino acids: CASSQSSSYNEQYF. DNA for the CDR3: TGTGCCAGCAGCCAATCTAGCTCCTACAATGAGCAGTACTTC.

The CDR3 DNA sequence: TGTGCCAGCAGTTTTGGAGCGGGAGGGCCTGGCGATGCGCAGTATTTT. Protein sequence: CASSFGAGGPGDAQYF. The genes are TRBV12-3 or TRBV12-4 and TRBJ2-3; 10 bases align to TRBD2. V was pared by 3 bases and J by 10 bases, with 13 bases of the junction left unmatched. The CDR3 spans 16 residues.

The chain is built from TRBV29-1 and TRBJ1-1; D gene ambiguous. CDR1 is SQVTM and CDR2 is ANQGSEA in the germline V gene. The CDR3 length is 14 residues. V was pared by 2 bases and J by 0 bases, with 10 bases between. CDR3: CSVELLGMNTEAFF. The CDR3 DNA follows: TGCAGCGTTGAATTGCTGGGAATGAACACTGAAGCTTTCTTT.

The CDR3 region has the DNA TGTGCCAGCAGCCAACTAGCGGGAGGCTCCGAGCAGTACTTC. Residues: CASSQLAGGSEQYF. This sequence joins TRBV3-1 and TRBJ2-4, with 11 bases identical to TRBD2. The J call may be incorrect, as the DNA end agrees better with TRBJ2-7. Germline lookup yields CDR1 LGHDT and CDR2 YNNKEL (reference sequence). CDR3 size: 14 residues.

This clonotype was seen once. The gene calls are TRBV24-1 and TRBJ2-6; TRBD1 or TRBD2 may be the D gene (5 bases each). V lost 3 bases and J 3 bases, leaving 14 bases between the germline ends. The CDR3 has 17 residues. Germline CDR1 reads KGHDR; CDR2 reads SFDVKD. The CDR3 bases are TGTGCCACCAGTGATCCAGGGAGCAAGAATGGGGCCAACGTCCTGACTTTC. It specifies CATSDPGSKNGANVLTF.

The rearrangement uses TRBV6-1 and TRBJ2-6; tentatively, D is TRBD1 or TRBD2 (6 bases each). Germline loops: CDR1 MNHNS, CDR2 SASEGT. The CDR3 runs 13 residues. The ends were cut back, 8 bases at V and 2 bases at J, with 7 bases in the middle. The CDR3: CASGGPGANVLTF. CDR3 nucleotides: TGTGCCAGCGGGGGGCCTGGGGCCAACGTCCTGACTTTC.

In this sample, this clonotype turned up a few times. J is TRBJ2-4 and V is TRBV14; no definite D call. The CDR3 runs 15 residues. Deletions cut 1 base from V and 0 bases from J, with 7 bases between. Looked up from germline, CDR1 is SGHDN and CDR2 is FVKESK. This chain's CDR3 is CASSQVQGAKNIQYF. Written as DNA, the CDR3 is TGTGCCAGCAGCCAAGTCCAAGGAGCCAAAAACATTCAGTACTTC.

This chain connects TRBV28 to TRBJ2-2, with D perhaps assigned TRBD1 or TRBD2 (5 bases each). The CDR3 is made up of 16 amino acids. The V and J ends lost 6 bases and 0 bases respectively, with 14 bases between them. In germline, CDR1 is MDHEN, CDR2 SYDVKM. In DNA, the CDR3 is TGTGCCAGCAGCCAATGGGGACGGGCGAACACCGGGGAGCTGTTTTTT. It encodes CASSQWGRANTGELFF.

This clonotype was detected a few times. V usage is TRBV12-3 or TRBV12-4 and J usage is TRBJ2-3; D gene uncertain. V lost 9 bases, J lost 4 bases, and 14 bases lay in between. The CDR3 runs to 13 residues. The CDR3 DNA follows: TGTGCCAGTCACTACGCTAGGGCAGATACGCAGTATTTT. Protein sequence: CASHYARADTQYF.

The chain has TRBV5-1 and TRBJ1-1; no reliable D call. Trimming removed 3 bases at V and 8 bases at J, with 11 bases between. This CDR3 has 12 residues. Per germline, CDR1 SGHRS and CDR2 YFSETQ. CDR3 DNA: TGCGCCAGCAGCTCCCCGGGAAAGGAAGCTTTCTTT. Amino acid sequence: CASSSPGKEAFF.

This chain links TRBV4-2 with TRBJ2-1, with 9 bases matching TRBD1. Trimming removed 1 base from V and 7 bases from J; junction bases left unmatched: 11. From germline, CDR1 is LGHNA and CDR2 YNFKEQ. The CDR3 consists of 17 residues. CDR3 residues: CASSQGTGVGLTNEQFF. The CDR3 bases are TGTGCCAGCAGCCAAGGGACAGGGGTAGGTTTGACGAATGAGCAGTTCTTC.

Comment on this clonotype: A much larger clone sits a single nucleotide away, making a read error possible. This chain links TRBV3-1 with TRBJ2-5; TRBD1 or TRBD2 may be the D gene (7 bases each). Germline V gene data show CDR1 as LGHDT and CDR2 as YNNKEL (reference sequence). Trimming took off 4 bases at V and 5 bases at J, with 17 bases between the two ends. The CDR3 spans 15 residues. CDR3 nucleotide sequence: TGTGCCAGCAGCCCCTCCAGGGGGGGTGGCGAGACCCAGTACTTC. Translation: CASSPSRGGGETQYF.

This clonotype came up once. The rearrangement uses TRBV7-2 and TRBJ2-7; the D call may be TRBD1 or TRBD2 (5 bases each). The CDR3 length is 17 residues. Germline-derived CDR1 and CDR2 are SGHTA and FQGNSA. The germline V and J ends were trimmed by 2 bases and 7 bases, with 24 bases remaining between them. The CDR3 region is CASSLRYVRAWGNEQYF. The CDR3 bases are TGTGCCAGCAGCTTACGCTATGTGCGGGCTTGGGGGAATGAGCAGTACTTC.

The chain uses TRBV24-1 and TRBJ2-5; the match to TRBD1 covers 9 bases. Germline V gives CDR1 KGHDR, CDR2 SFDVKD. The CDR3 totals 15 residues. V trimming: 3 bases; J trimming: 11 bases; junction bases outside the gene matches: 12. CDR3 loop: CATSDADRGYNEQYF. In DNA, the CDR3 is TGTGCCACCAGTGATGCGGACAGGGGCTACAATGAGCAGTACTTC.